These T cell receptor beta chains were read from a single sample in a study of Ad26.COV2.S vaccination and SARS-CoV-2 variants. The repertoire was sequenced with immunoSEQ multiplex PCR; TCRdb's copy has only in-frame clones and lacks some. This table has 200,000 to 300,000 clones, 70% to 90% appearing once. Specimen: peripheral blood, collected in a trial of Ad26.COV2.S vaccine versus placebo. Source of these receptors: a person aged 18-60 years who received the Ad26.COV2.S COVID-19 vaccine or a placebo. Both conserved end residues are part of each CDR3. D genes are given only for firm matches. Only some rows state a clone size, as once, few, many or a class for expanded clones.

v_gene: TRBV5-1
d_gene: -
j_gene: TRBJ2-3
abundance: -
CDR3nt: TGCGCCAGCAGCTTCTCCGGGACCCAAACAGATACGCAGTATTTT
CDR3aa: CASSFSGTQTDTQYF

v_gene: TRBV9
d_gene: -
j_gene: TRBJ2-7
abundance: -
CDR3nt: TGTGCCAGCAGCCCAAGGGGAAGTGTAAACTACGAGCAGTACTTC
CDR3aa: CASSPRGSVNYEQYF

v_gene: TRBV5-1
d_gene: -
j_gene: TRBJ1-4
abundance: -
CDR3nt: TGCGCCAGCAGCTTGGCCCCCGCTAATGAAAAACTGTTTTTT
CDR3aa: CASSLAPANEKLFF

v_gene: TRBV19
d_gene: TRBD2
j_gene: TRBJ2-1
abundance: -
CDR3nt: TGTGCCAGTAGAATAACTAGCGGGAGAAGAAATGAGCAGTTCTTC
CDR3aa: CASRITSGRRNEQFF

v_gene: TRBV11-3
d_gene: -
j_gene: TRBJ2-1
abundance: -
CDR3nt: TGTGCCAGCAGCTCCCGTTTTGACAGCTCCTACAATGAGCAGTTCTTC
CDR3aa: CASSSRFDSSYNEQFF

v_gene: TRBV7-2
d_gene: -
j_gene: TRBJ2-7
abundance: few
CDR3nt: TGTGCCAGCAGCTTATCCGGCTCCCGGGAGCAGTACTTC
CDR3aa: CASSLSGSREQYF

v_gene: TRBV7-8
d_gene: -
j_gene: TRBJ2-1
abundance: -
CDR3nt: TGTGCCAGCAGCGTCGACAGGTTCTACAATGAGCAGTTCTTC
CDR3aa: CASSVDRFYNEQFF

v_gene: TRBV30
d_gene: TRBD1
j_gene: TRBJ1-4
abundance: -
CDR3nt: TGTGCCTGGAGTCCCGGGACAGGGGGAGAAGAAAAACTGTTTTTT
CDR3aa: CAWSPGTGGEEKLFF

v_gene: TRBV7-6
d_gene: TRBD1
j_gene: TRBJ2-3
abundance: -
CDR3nt: TGTGCCAGCAGCTTAGATGTGACAGGGGGATCGGATACGCAGTATTTT
CDR3aa: CASSLDVTGGSDTQYF

v_gene: TRBV7-3
d_gene: -
j_gene: TRBJ1-3
abundance: -
CDR3nt: TGTGCCAGCAGCTTAAGAGGGGGAGACACCATATATTTT
CDR3aa: CASSLRGGDTIYF

v_gene: TRBV7-9
d_gene: TRBD2
j_gene: TRBJ2-7
abundance: -
CDR3nt: TGTGCCAGCAGCGGGGTGACTAGCGGGGGAGACGAGCAGTACTTC
CDR3aa: CASSGVTSGGDEQYF

v_gene: TRBV12-3/TRBV12-4
d_gene: -
j_gene: TRBJ2-3
abundance: -
CDR3nt: TGTGCCAGCAGTTTAAGGCCTGATACGCAGTATTTT
CDR3aa: CASSLRPDTQYF

v_gene: TRBV5-4
d_gene: TRBD1
j_gene: TRBJ2-4
abundance: -
CDR3nt: TGTGCCAGCAGCTTGGAGGGGGCGGCCAAAAACATTCAGTACTTC
CDR3aa: CASSLEGAAKNIQYF

v_gene: TRBV7-2
d_gene: TRBD1
j_gene: TRBJ1-1
abundance: -
CDR3nt: TGTGCCAGCAGCTTAGCGGGGACAGGGATCGGGAGGACTGAAGCTTTCTTT
CDR3aa: CASSLAGTGIGRTEAFF

v_gene: TRBV10-3
d_gene: -
j_gene: TRBJ2-2
abundance: -
CDR3nt: TGTGCCATAACGGGACTCCCGGGGGGGGAGCTGTTTTTT
CDR3aa: CAITGLPGGELFF

v_gene: TRBV6-2/TRBV6-3
d_gene: -
j_gene: TRBJ2-1
abundance: -
CDR3nt: TGTGCCAGCAGCCCACTCGGTTCCGCCTACTCCTACAATGAGCAGTTCTTC
CDR3aa: CASSPLGSAYSYNEQFF

v_gene: TRBV3-1/TRBV3-2
d_gene: -
j_gene: TRBJ2-7
abundance: -
CDR3nt: TGTGCCAGCAGCCAAGGTGGGAGCCTAGCCTACGAGCAGTACTTC
CDR3aa: CASSQGGSLAYEQYF

v_gene: TRBV6-5
d_gene: -
j_gene: TRBJ1-1
abundance: -
CDR3nt: TGTGCCAGCACCGTACGGGGGGGGGACACTGAAGCTTTCTTT
CDR3aa: CASTVRGGDTEAFF

v_gene: TRBV28
d_gene: -
j_gene: TRBJ2-6
abundance: -
CDR3nt: TGTGCCAGCAGTCCCACAGGGACTGGCGGGGCCAACGTCCTGACTTTC
CDR3aa: CASSPTGTGGANVLTF

v_gene: TRBV6-2/TRBV6-3
d_gene: TRBD2
j_gene: TRBJ2-1
abundance: -
CDR3nt: TGTGCCAGCAGTTTGAGCGGGGGGGCCCATGAGCAGTTCTTC
CDR3aa: CASSLSGGAHEQFF

v_gene: TRBV24-1
d_gene: TRBD1
j_gene: TRBJ2-3
abundance: -
CDR3nt: TGTGCCACCAGTGATGGGACAGGGGGCAGGTCTAGCGGGATTCGCACAGATACGCAGTATTTT
CDR3aa: CATSDGTGGRSSGIRTDTQYF

v_gene: TRBV18
d_gene: -
j_gene: TRBJ2-7
abundance: -
CDR3nt: TGTGCCAGCTCAGCACAGGGCCGACCCTACGAGCAGTACTTC
CDR3aa: CASSAQGRPYEQYF

v_gene: TRBV28
d_gene: -
j_gene: TRBJ2-1
abundance: once
CDR3nt: TGTGCCAGCATGCCCCTTTTGGCCAGCTCCTACAATGAGCAGTTCTTC
CDR3aa: CASMPLLASSYNEQFF

v_gene: TRBV10-1
d_gene: TRBD1
j_gene: TRBJ2-2
abundance: -
CDR3nt: TGCGCCAGCAGTCCGTCGGACAGGGGGAACACCGGGGAGCTGTTTTTT
CDR3aa: CASSPSDRGNTGELFF

v_gene: TRBV19
d_gene: -
j_gene: TRBJ2-2
abundance: -
CDR3nt: TGTGCCAGTAGGGAGGCCGGGGAGCTGTTTTTT
CDR3aa: CASREAGELFF

v_gene: TRBV18
d_gene: TRBD1
j_gene: TRBJ2-7
abundance: -
CDR3nt: TGTGCCAGCTCACCATCAGGGGGAGTCTACGAGCAGTACTTC
CDR3aa: CASSPSGGVYEQYF

v_gene: TRBV20-1
d_gene: -
j_gene: TRBJ2-3
abundance: -
CDR3nt: TGCAGTGCCAGTACCGACACAGATACGCAGTATTTT
CDR3aa: CSASTDTDTQYF

v_gene: TRBV18
d_gene: -
j_gene: TRBJ2-3
abundance: -
CDR3nt: TGTGCCAGCTCAACGACCCGCACAGATACGCAGTATTTT
CDR3aa: CASSTTRTDTQYF

v_gene: TRBV27
d_gene: -
j_gene: TRBJ2-1
abundance: -
CDR3nt: TGTGCCAGCAGTTCTCCGGGCTCCAGGGCCAATGAGCAGTTCTTC
CDR3aa: CASSSPGSRANEQFF

v_gene: TRBV7-2
d_gene: -
j_gene: TRBJ1-2
abundance: -
CDR3nt: TGTGCCAGCAGCCCCCTGACAGGAGTGGGCCCTTTTAACTATGGCTACACCTTC
CDR3aa: CASSPLTGVGPFNYGYTF

v_gene: TRBV24-1
d_gene: TRBD2
j_gene: TRBJ2-2
abundance: -
CDR3nt: TGTGCCACCAGTGATATAGCGGGGGGGACCGGGGAGCTGTTTTTT
CDR3aa: CATSDIAGGTGELFF

v_gene: TRBV28
d_gene: TRBD1
j_gene: TRBJ1-2
abundance: -
CDR3nt: TGTGCCAGCAGTTTAGATGGGACAGCCTATGGCTACACCTTC
CDR3aa: CASSLDGTAYGYTF

v_gene: TRBV19
d_gene: -
j_gene: TRBJ1-2
abundance: -
CDR3nt: TGTGCCAGTACCACAGCAAGAATGACGGCGGGAAACTATGGCTACACCTTC
CDR3aa: CASTTARMTAGNYGYTF

v_gene: TRBV27
d_gene: -
j_gene: TRBJ2-4
abundance: -
CDR3nt: TGTGCCAGCGGATTTGGAGCCAAAAACATTCAGTACTTC
CDR3aa: CASGFGAKNIQYF

v_gene: TRBV9
d_gene: TRBD1
j_gene: TRBJ1-6
abundance: -
CDR3nt: TGTGCCAGCAGCGTACAGGACAGGAATTCACCCCTCCACTTT
CDR3aa: CASSVQDRNSPLHF

v_gene: TRBV27
d_gene: TRBD1
j_gene: TRBJ2-2
abundance: -
CDR3nt: TGTGCCAGCAGTCAAGCGGCCTGGGCAGGGGGGAACACCGGGGAGCTGTTTTTT
CDR3aa: CASSQAAWAGGNTGELFF

v_gene: TRBV12-3/TRBV12-4
d_gene: -
j_gene: TRBJ2-7
abundance: once
CDR3nt: TGTGCCAGCAGTTTGAGGGTTTCGGGCGAGCAGTACTTC
CDR3aa: CASSLRVSGEQYF

v_gene: TRBV13
d_gene: -
j_gene: TRBJ2-7
abundance: -
CDR3nt: TGTGCCAGCAGCGTTACAAGGGACTACGAGCAGTACTTC
CDR3aa: CASSVTRDYEQYF

v_gene: TRBV11-2
d_gene: -
j_gene: TRBJ1-1
abundance: once
CDR3nt: TGTGCCAGCAGCCGTGCCCTTGGGCTCACTGAAGCTTTCTTT
CDR3aa: CASSRALGLTEAFF

v_gene: TRBV6-5
d_gene: TRBD2
j_gene: TRBJ2-1
abundance: -
CDR3nt: TGTGCCAGCAGTCCTTTATCTAGCGGTTACAATGAGCAGTTCTTC
CDR3aa: CASSPLSSGYNEQFF

v_gene: TRBV5-1
d_gene: -
j_gene: TRBJ2-1
abundance: -
CDR3nt: TGCGCCAGCAGCTTGAGCGAGGCCTACAATGAGCAGTTCTTC
CDR3aa: CASSLSEAYNEQFF

v_gene: TRBV5-4
d_gene: -
j_gene: TRBJ1-2
abundance: -
CDR3nt: TGTGCCAGCAGCTTGTGGGGATTAAGCCTTAACCCTAACTATGGCTACACCTTC
CDR3aa: CASSLWGLSLNPNYGYTF

v_gene: TRBV28
d_gene: -
j_gene: TRBJ2-1
abundance: -
CDR3nt: TGTGCCAGCACCGTGAGGACAGCGACCTACAATGAGCAGTTCTTC
CDR3aa: CASTVRTATYNEQFF

v_gene: TRBV25-1
d_gene: -
j_gene: TRBJ2-7
abundance: -
CDR3nt: TGTGCCATCCCGGGAACCTCCTACGAGCAGTACTTC
CDR3aa: CAIPGTSYEQYF

v_gene: TRBV7-9
d_gene: -
j_gene: TRBJ2-7
abundance: -
CDR3nt: TGTGCCAGCAGCCACAACGCAGGGGCGCGAAGTAGAACGTTGGAGCAGTACTTC
CDR3aa: CASSHNAGARSRTLEQYF

v_gene: TRBV19
d_gene: TRBD1
j_gene: TRBJ1-6
abundance: -
CDR3nt: TGTGCCAGTAGTATCCCCAGGACAGGAAGCTCCTATAATTCACCCCTCCACTTT
CDR3aa: CASSIPRTGSSYNSPLHF

v_gene: TRBV19
d_gene: -
j_gene: TRBJ2-4
abundance: -
CDR3nt: TGTGCCAGTAGTATAGAGGGGGAAGGGGTGGGCAAAAACATTCAGTACTTC
CDR3aa: CASSIEGEGVGKNIQYF